This entry is about one T cell receptor beta chain. Source study methods: Estimated nucleated cell counts came from reference gene primer amplification. Libraries were prepared by immunoSEQ multiplex PCR; TCRdb keeps only in-frame clonotypes and omits some of them. For V, J and clone size, that table is used; D and trimming come from the DNA. Of approximately 220,000 clones listed, under 90% are singletons. This specimen belongs to a study of blood T cell repertoires in COVID-19. The study drew participants aged about 18 to 89 years from under 30 US areas. Clinical history as reported by participants underpinned cohort assignment. The V end lost 5 bases, the J end lost 9 bases, and 14 bases lay between the germline ends. Germline assignment: CDR1 SNHLY and CDR2 FYNNEI. CDR3 length: 13 residues.

Sequenced sample: PBMCs or T cells enriched from blood (not recorded which). This clonotype originated in a woman aged 30 to 39 with acute COVID-19. This rearrangement joins TRBV2 to TRBJ1-3; the D is unclear. The CDR3 is CASSTVFGATIYF. The CDR3 DNA is TGTGCCAGCAGTACCGTATTCGGTGCCACCATATATTTT.